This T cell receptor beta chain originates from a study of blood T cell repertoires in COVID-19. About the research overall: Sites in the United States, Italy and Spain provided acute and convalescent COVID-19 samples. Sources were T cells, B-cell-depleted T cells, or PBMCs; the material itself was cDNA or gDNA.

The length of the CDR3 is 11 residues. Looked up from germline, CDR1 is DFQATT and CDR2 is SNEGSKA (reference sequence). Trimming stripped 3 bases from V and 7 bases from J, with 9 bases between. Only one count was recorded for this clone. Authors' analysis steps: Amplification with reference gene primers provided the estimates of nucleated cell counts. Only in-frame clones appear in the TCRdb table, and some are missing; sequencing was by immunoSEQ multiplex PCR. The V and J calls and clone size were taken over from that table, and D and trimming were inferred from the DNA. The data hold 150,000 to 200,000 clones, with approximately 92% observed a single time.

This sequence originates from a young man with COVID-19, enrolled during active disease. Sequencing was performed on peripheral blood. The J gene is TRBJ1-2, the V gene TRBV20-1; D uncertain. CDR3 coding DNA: TGCAGTGCTAGCGCCGGTGGTGGCTACACCTTC. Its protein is CSASAGGGYTF.